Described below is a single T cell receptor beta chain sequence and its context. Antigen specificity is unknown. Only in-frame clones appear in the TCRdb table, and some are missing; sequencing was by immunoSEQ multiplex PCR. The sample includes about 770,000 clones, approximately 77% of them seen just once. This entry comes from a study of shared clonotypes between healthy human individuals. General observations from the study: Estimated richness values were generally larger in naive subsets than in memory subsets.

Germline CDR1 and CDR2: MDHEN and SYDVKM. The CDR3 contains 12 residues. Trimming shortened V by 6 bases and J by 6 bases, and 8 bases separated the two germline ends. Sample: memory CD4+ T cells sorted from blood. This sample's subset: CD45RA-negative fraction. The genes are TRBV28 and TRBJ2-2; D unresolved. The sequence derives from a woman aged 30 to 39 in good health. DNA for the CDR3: TGTGCCAGCAGCCTCTGGCCCGGGGAGCTGTTTTTT. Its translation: CASSLWPGELFF.